Each of the 4 T cell receptor beta chains below was sequenced from the same sample in a study of memory CD4+ T cells and cytomegalovirus serostatus. The method was immunoSEQ multiplex PCR; TCRdb's version includes in-frame clones alone and lacks a portion of them. This sample has 50,000 or so clones; approximately 82% occur once, and the top ten carry about 2.1%. The sort gate was single viable CD3+CD4+CD8-CD45RO+ cells for memory CD4+ T cells. The sample consisted of memory CD4+ T cells from blood. These receptors all stem from an adult in good health and CMV-seropositive.

J is TRBJ2-7 and V is TRBV28; 7 bases are a match to TRBD1. Germline CDR1 MDHEN, CDR2 SYDVKM. V trimming: 1 base; J trimming: 11 bases; junction bases outside the gene matches: 11. The CDR3 has 14 amino acids. DNA for the CDR3: TGTGCCAGCAGTTTATACTCAGGGGGTTCAAGAGAGTACTTC. Translated: CASSLYSGGSREYF.

The genes are TRBV7-9 and TRBJ2-7; D unclear. CDR3 length equals 12 residues. The germline CDR1 and CDR2 sequences are SEHNR and FQNEAQ (reference sequence). V was pared by 5 bases and J by 4 bases, with 9 bases between. CDR3 nucleotide sequence: TGTGCCAGCAGCGCCCGCAGTTACGAGCAGTACTTC. Translated, it gives CASSARSYEQYF.

The gene calls are TRBV6-6 and TRBJ1-5; D is unclear. Trimming cost V 2 bases and J 4 bases, with 3 bases left between them. Per germline, CDR1 MNHNY and CDR2 SVGAGI (reference sequence). This CDR3 contains 12 residues. The CDR3 loop reads CASSYDNQPQHF. DNA of the CDR3: TGTGCCAGCAGTTACGATAATCAGCCCCAGCATTTT.

This chain uses TRBV6-5 with TRBJ2-5, with D tentatively TRBD2 (6 bases). The ends were cut back, 5 bases at V and 6 bases at J, with 16 bases in the middle. The CDR3 is 14 amino acids. Looked up from germline, CDR1 is MNHEY and CDR2 is SVGAGI. The CDR3 loop is CASSTIHAGKTQYF. The CDR3 DNA follows: TGTGCCAGCAGTACAATCCACGCGGGAAAGACCCAGTACTTC.